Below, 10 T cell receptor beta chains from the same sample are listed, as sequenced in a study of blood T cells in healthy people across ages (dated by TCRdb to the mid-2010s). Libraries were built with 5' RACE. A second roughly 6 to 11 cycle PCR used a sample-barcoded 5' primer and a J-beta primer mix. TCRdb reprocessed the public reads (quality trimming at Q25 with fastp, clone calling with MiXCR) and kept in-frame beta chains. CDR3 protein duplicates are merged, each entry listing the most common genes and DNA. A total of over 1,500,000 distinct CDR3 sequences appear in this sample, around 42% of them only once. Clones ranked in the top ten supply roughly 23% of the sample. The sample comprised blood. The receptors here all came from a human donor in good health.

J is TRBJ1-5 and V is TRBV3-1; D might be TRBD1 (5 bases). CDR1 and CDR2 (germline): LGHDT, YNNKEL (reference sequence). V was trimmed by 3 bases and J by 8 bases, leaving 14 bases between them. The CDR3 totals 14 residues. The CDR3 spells CASSQGRFGKPQHF. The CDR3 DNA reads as TGTGCCAGCAGCCAGGGGCGGTTTGGTAAGCCCCAGCATTTT.

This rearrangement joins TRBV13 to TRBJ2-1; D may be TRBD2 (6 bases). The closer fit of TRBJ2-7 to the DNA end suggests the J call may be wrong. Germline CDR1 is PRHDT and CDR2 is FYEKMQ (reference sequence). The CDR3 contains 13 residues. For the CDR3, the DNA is TGTGCCAGCAGCCTTCCGGCCGGGGGCGAGCAGTACTTC. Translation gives CASSLPAGGEQYF.

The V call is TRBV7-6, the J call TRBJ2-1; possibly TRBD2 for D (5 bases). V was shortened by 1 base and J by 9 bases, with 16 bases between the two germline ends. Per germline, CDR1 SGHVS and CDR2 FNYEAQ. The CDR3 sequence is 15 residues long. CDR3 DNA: TGTGCCAGCAGCTTAGTACAGCCCCGCGGAGGTGAGCAGTTCTTC. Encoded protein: CASSLVQPRGGEQFF. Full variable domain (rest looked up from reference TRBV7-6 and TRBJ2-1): GAGVSQSPRYKVTKRGQDVALRCDPISGHVSLYWYRQALGQGPEFLTYFNYEAQQDKSGLPNDRFSAERPEGSISTLTIQRTEQRDSAMYRCASSLVQPRGGEQFFGPGTRLTVL.

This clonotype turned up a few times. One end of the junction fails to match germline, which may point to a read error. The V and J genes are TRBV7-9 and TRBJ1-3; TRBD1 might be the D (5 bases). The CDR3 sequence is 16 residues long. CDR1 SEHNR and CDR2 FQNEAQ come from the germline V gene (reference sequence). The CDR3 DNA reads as TGTGCCAGCAGCTTATCCTCAGCGGTTGGGGGAAACACCAGATATTTT. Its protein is CASSLSSAVGGNTRYF.

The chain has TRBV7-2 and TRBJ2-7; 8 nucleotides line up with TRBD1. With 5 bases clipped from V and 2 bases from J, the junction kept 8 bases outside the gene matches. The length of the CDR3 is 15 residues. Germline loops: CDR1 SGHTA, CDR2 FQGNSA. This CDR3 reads CASSTRTGQPYEQYF. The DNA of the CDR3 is TGTGCCAGCAGCACACGGACAGGGCAACCCTACGAGCAGTACTTC.

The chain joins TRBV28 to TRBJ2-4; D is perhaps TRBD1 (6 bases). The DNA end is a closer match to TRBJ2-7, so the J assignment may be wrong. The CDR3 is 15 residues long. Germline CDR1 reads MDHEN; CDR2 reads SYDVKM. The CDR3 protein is CASSLVLGQTFEQYF. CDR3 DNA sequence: TGTGCCAGCAGTTTAGTCTTGGGACAAACATTCGAGCAGTACTTC.

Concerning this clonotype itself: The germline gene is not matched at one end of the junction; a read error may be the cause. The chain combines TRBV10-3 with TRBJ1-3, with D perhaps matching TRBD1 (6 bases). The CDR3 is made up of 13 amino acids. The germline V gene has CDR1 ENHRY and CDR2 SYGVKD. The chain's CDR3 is CAIRADSENTICF. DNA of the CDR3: TGTGCCATCAGAGCGGACAGTGAAAACACCATATGTTTT.

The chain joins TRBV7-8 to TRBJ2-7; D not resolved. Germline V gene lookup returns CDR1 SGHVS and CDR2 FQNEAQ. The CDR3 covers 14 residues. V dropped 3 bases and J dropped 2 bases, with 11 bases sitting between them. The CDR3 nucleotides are TGTGCCAGCAGCTTCCACGATAGAACCTACGAGCAGTACTTC. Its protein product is CASSFHDRTYEQYF.

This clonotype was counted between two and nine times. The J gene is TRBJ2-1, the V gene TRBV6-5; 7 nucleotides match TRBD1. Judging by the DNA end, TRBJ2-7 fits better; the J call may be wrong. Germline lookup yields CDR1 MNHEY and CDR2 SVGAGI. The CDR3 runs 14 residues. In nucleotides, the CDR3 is TGTGCCAGCAGACTGACAGGGATGTCCTACGAGCAGTACTTC. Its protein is CASRLTGMSYEQYF.

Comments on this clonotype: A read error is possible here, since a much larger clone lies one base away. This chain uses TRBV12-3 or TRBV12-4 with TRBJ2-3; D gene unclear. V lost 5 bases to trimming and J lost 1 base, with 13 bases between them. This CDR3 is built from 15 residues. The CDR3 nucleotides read TGTGCCAGCAGTCCCGCCGTCGGCTGCACAGATACGCAGTATTTT. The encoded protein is CASSPAVGCTDTQYF.